This TCR beta chain was recorded in a study of blood T cell repertoires in COVID-19. Across the whole study: PBMCs, B-cell-depleted T cells, or T cells provided the cDNA or gDNA that made up the material.

TCRdb's copy holds only in-frame clones and misses some; the assay was immunoSEQ multiplex PCR. Here the sample spans fewer than 300,000 clones, approximately 85% being singletons. The specimen was PBMCs or T cells enriched from blood (not recorded which). The sequence was obtained from a woman aged 25 to 39 who had recovered from COVID-19.

In nucleotides, the CDR3 is TGTGCCAGCAGCTTTTTCGTTGGGACTAGCGGAACGGGCACAGATACGCAGTATTTT. It specifies CASSFFVGTSGTGTDTQYF. The V and J genes are TRBV28 and TRBJ2-3, with 11 bases matching TRBD2. Losses at the gene ends were 6 bases for V and 1 base for J; bases not matched to a gene: 15. Germline V CDR1 and CDR2: MDHEN, SYDVKM. This CDR3 region has 19 residues.